Listed below are T cell receptor beta chains from one sample, sequenced in a study of blood T cell repertoires in COVID-19. Method: immunoSEQ multiplex PCR; TCRdb's copy keeps in-frame clones and lacks some. Altogether hundreds of thousands of clones are present, 86% being singletons, with the ten largest covering less than 15%. The sample comprised peripheral blood. These receptor sequences come from a woman in her 70s with COVID-19, enrolled during active disease. Each CDR3 is given with its conserved first and last residue. The D gene is left open where the match is weak. Clone size, where shown, is once, few, many, or a class for clones that have expanded.

clone_size: -
v_call: TRBV19
j_call: TRBJ2-1
d_call: TRBD1
cdr3_nt: TGTGCCAGTAGTCCTCGACAGGGCAATGAGCAGTTCTTC
cdr3_aa: CASSPRQGNEQFF

clone_size: -
v_call: TRBV5-4
j_call: TRBJ2-7
d_call: TRBD2
cdr3_nt: TGTGCCAGCAGCTTGTGGGGGGGATACGAGCAGTACTTC
cdr3_aa: CASSLWGGYEQYF

clone_size: -
v_call: TRBV6-5
j_call: TRBJ1-2
d_call: TRBD1
cdr3_nt: TGTGCCAGCAGTTTACAGGGGGTATCGGGTGGCTACACCTTC
cdr3_aa: CASSLQGVSGGYTF

clone_size: -
v_call: TRBV4-1
j_call: TRBJ2-3
d_call: TRBD2
cdr3_nt: TGCGCCAGCAGCCTAAGCGGGGGGGCCGGGGGGTTAGCAGTAGATACGCAGTATTTT
cdr3_aa: CASSLSGGAGGLAVDTQYF

clone_size: once
v_call: TRBV3-1/TRBV3-2
j_call: TRBJ2-1
d_call: -
cdr3_nt: TGTGCCAGCAGCCTCCAGGATAGGTCCTACAATGAGCAGTTCTTC
cdr3_aa: CASSLQDRSYNEQFF

clone_size: few
v_call: TRBV7-9
j_call: TRBJ1-6
d_call: TRBD1
cdr3_nt: TGTGCCAGCACCAAACCGGGACAGACGAATTCACCCCTCCACTTT
cdr3_aa: CASTKPGQTNSPLHF

clone_size: -
v_call: TRBV29-1
j_call: TRBJ1-2
d_call: -
cdr3_nt: TGCAGCGTTAATACAGGGAACTATGGCTACACCTTC
cdr3_aa: CSVNTGNYGYTF

clone_size: -
v_call: TRBV2
j_call: TRBJ1-1
d_call: TRBD1
cdr3_nt: TGTGCCAGCAGTTTACAGGGGGCCTACACTGAAGCTTTCTTT
cdr3_aa: CASSLQGAYTEAFF

clone_size: few
v_call: TRBV6-5
j_call: TRBJ1-1
d_call: -
cdr3_nt: TGTGCCAGCAGTAACAGGGTTGGCGCTTTCTTT
cdr3_aa: CASSNRVGAFF

clone_size: -
v_call: TRBV9
j_call: TRBJ1-6
d_call: -
cdr3_nt: TGTGCCAGCAGCGTAGGGAACGGGAGGACACCCCTCCACTTT
cdr3_aa: CASSVGNGRTPLHF

clone_size: -
v_call: TRBV14
j_call: TRBJ1-4
d_call: TRBD1
cdr3_nt: TGTGCCAGCCGTGACAGGGGTGGGCCTAATGAAAAACTGTTTTTT
cdr3_aa: CASRDRGGPNEKLFF

clone_size: -
v_call: TRBV7-8
j_call: TRBJ2-1
d_call: TRBD1
cdr3_nt: TGTGCCAGCAGCCCCCCGGGACAGGGTTCTGGGCAGTTCTTC
cdr3_aa: CASSPPGQGSGQFF

clone_size: -
v_call: TRBV9
j_call: TRBJ2-1
d_call: TRBD1
cdr3_nt: TGTGCCAGCAACATAGGGGGCGCCGCCTACAATGAGCAGTTCTTC
cdr3_aa: CASNIGGAAYNEQFF

clone_size: -
v_call: TRBV7-2
j_call: TRBJ1-4
d_call: TRBD1
cdr3_nt: TGTGCCAGCAGCTTGGGACAGGGTGAAGAAAAACTGTTTTTT
cdr3_aa: CASSLGQGEEKLFF

clone_size: -
v_call: TRBV18
j_call: TRBJ2-7
d_call: -
cdr3_nt: TGTGCCAGCTCACCAGGGGGGAGAAAAGAGCAGTACTTC
cdr3_aa: CASSPGGRKEQYF

clone_size: once
v_call: TRBV5-1
j_call: TRBJ2-1
d_call: TRBD2
cdr3_nt: TGCGCCAGCAGCCCGCGGACTAGCGGGGGCCTCAATGAGCAGTTCTTC
cdr3_aa: CASSPRTSGGLNEQFF

clone_size: few
v_call: TRBV3-1/TRBV3-2
j_call: TRBJ2-7
d_call: TRBD2
cdr3_nt: TGTGCCAGCAGCCCGACTAGCGGGGGGGCCTACGAGCAGTACTTC
cdr3_aa: CASSPTSGGAYEQYF

clone_size: -
v_call: TRBV12-3/TRBV12-4
j_call: TRBJ2-5
d_call: -
cdr3_nt: TGTGCCAGCAGTTTGAACAGAGAAGAGACCCAGTACTTC
cdr3_aa: CASSLNREETQYF

clone_size: -
v_call: TRBV3-1/TRBV3-2
j_call: TRBJ2-7
d_call: -
cdr3_nt: TGTGCCAGCAGCCCTTGGACGGGAACTACCTACGAGCAGTACTTC
cdr3_aa: CASSPWTGTTYEQYF

clone_size: -
v_call: TRBV4-3
j_call: TRBJ2-5
d_call: TRBD2
cdr3_nt: TGCGCCAGCAGCCAAGATCCAGCGGGGGGGCCGGGGGAGACCCAGTACTTC
cdr3_aa: CASSQDPAGGPGETQYF

clone_size: -
v_call: TRBV28
j_call: TRBJ1-1
d_call: -
cdr3_nt: TGTGCCAGCAGCCGCGAGACTGAAGCTTTCTTT
cdr3_aa: CASSRETEAFF

clone_size: -
v_call: TRBV4-2
j_call: TRBJ2-2
d_call: TRBD2
cdr3_nt: TGTGCCAGCAGCCAAGACCTAGCGGGGGGATCCACCGGGGAGCTGTTTTTT
cdr3_aa: CASSQDLAGGSTGELFF

clone_size: once
v_call: TRBV5-8
j_call: TRBJ2-7
d_call: -
cdr3_nt: TGTGCCAGCAGCTTGGCAGTGTATCGGGGGTCCCCCCCCTACGAGCAGTACTTC
cdr3_aa: CASSLAVYRGSPPYEQYF

clone_size: -
v_call: TRBV7-9
j_call: TRBJ1-2
d_call: -
cdr3_nt: TGTGCCAGCAGCGTCAGGGGTGACGCTGGCTACACCTTC
cdr3_aa: CASSVRGDAGYTF

clone_size: few
v_call: TRBV9
j_call: TRBJ1-6
d_call: -
cdr3_nt: TGTGCCAGCAGCGCCGGGGGGGCCGATAATTCACCCCTCCACTTT
cdr3_aa: CASSAGGADNSPLHF

clone_size: once
v_call: TRBV5-4
j_call: TRBJ2-3
d_call: -
cdr3_nt: TGTGCCAGCAGCTTGGCCATGGCTAGCGCAGCAGATACGCAGTATTTT
cdr3_aa: CASSLAMASAADTQYF

clone_size: -
v_call: TRBV28
j_call: TRBJ1-1
d_call: -
cdr3_nt: TGTGCCAGCAGGAACGGACAGACAACGAACACTGAAGCTTTCTTT
cdr3_aa: CASRNGQTTNTEAFF

clone_size: few
v_call: TRBV3-1/TRBV3-2
j_call: TRBJ1-3
d_call: -
cdr3_nt: TGTGCCAGCAGCCAAGGGCAGGCATACACCATATATTTT
cdr3_aa: CASSQGQAYTIYF

clone_size: few
v_call: TRBV24-1
j_call: TRBJ2-5
d_call: TRBD1
cdr3_nt: TGTGCCACCAGTGATCCGGGACAGGCAAAAGAGACCCAGTACTTC
cdr3_aa: CATSDPGQAKETQYF

clone_size: -
v_call: TRBV28
j_call: TRBJ2-2
d_call: TRBD1
cdr3_nt: TGTGCCAGCAGGGGGGACAGGGGGCTTTCCGGGGAGCTGTTTTTT
cdr3_aa: CASRGDRGLSGELFF

clone_size: -
v_call: TRBV21-1
j_call: TRBJ2-7
d_call: -
cdr3_nt: TGTGCCAGTCTCCCGGGACTAGCCCGATACGAGCAGTACTTC
cdr3_aa: CASLPGLARYEQYF

clone_size: once
v_call: TRBV27
j_call: TRBJ2-1
d_call: -
cdr3_nt: TGTGCCAGCTGTTTGCGAGGGCCTTTTTACAATGAGCAGTTCTTC
cdr3_aa: CASCLRGPFYNEQFF

clone_size: few
v_call: TRBV19
j_call: TRBJ2-3
d_call: TRBD1
cdr3_nt: TGTGCCAGCGGAGACAGGGGTTACCTCACAGATACGCAGTATTTT
cdr3_aa: CASGDRGYLTDTQYF

clone_size: -
v_call: TRBV7-2
j_call: TRBJ2-7
d_call: TRBD1
cdr3_nt: TGTGCCAGCAGACTCGACAGGGGGCAAACCTACGAGCAGTACTTC
cdr3_aa: CASRLDRGQTYEQYF

clone_size: -
v_call: TRBV7-9
j_call: TRBJ2-1
d_call: TRBD2
cdr3_nt: TGTGCCAGCAGCTTAGCCAGCGGGGACTACAATGAGCAGTTCTTC
cdr3_aa: CASSLASGDYNEQFF

clone_size: -
v_call: TRBV2
j_call: TRBJ2-2
d_call: -
cdr3_nt: TGTGCCAGCAGTGAAGAGAGAAACACCGGGGAGCTGTTTTTT
cdr3_aa: CASSEERNTGELFF

clone_size: few
v_call: TRBV7-9
j_call: TRBJ1-1
d_call: -
cdr3_nt: TGTGCCAGCCGCTGGGGGCTCTCTGAAGCTTTCTTT
cdr3_aa: CASRWGLSEAFF

clone_size: -
v_call: TRBV5-1
j_call: TRBJ2-3
d_call: TRBD1
cdr3_nt: TGCGCCAGCAGCGTCGGGACAGCCACAGATACGCAGTATTTT
cdr3_aa: CASSVGTATDTQYF

clone_size: -
v_call: TRBV24-1
j_call: TRBJ2-2
d_call: TRBD2
cdr3_nt: TGTGCCACCAGTGCACTACCGGCCCGCGGGGGAGACCCCGAACACGGGGAGCTGTTTTTT
cdr3_aa: CATSALPARGGDPEHGELFF

clone_size: -
v_call: TRBV12-3/TRBV12-4
j_call: TRBJ1-2
d_call: TRBD1
cdr3_nt: TGTGCCAGCAGCGTCGGACAGGGCTATGGCTACACCTTC
cdr3_aa: CASSVGQGYGYTF

clone_size: -
v_call: TRBV2
j_call: TRBJ2-3
d_call: TRBD2
cdr3_nt: TGTGCCAGCAGGGGACTAGCAGATACGCAGTATTTT
cdr3_aa: CASRGLADTQYF

clone_size: once
v_call: TRBV7-2
j_call: TRBJ2-5
d_call: TRBD2
cdr3_nt: TGTGCCAGCAACCCGTCAGCGGGGGGTTGGGAGACCCAGTACTTC
cdr3_aa: CASNPSAGGWETQYF

clone_size: -
v_call: TRBV4-3
j_call: TRBJ1-4
d_call: -
cdr3_nt: TGCGCCAGCAGCCAACAGTGGGGAGGGAGGGCAACTAATGAAAAACTGTTTTTT
cdr3_aa: CASSQQWGGRATNEKLFF